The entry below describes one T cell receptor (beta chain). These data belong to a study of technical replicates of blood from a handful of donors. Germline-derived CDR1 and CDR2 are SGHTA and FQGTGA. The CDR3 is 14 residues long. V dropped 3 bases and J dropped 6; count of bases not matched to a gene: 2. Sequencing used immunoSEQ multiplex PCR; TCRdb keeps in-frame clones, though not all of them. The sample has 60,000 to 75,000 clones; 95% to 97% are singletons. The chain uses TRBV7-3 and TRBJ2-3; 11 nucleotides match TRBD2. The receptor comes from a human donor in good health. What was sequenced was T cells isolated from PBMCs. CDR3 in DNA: TGTGCCAGCAGCTTGATAGCGGGAGGGGATACGCAGTATTTT. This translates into CASSLIAGGDTQYF.